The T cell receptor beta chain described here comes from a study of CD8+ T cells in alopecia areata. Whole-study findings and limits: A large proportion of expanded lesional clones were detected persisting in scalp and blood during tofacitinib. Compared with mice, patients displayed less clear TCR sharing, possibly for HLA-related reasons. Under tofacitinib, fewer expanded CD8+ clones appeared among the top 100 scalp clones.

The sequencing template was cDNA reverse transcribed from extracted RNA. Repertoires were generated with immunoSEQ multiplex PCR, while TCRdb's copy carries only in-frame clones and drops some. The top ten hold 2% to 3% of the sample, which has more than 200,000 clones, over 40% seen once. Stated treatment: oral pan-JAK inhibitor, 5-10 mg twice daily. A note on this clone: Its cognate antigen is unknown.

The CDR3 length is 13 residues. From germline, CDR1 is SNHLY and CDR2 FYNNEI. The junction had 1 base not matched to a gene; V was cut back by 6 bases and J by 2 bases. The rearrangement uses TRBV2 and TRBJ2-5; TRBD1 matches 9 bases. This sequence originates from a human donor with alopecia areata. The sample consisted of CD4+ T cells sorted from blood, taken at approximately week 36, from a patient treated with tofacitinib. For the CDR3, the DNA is TGTGCCAGCAGGGGACAGGGACAAGAGACCCAGTACTTC. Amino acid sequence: CASRGQGQETQYF.